Only a few counts were recorded for the clone carrying this T cell receptor beta chain. What it recognizes is unknown. Three rounds of nested PCR, following a modified ARM-PCR protocol, produced the TCRbeta library. TCRdb re-called the multiplex PCR reads with MiXCR, one entry per CDR3 protein. The table records about 200,000 distinct CDR3 sequences, about 71% of them present only once. Germline values: CDR1 MNHEY, CDR2 SVGEGT. The CDR3 loop spans 15 amino acids. J lost 3 bases, V lost 7 bases, and 9 bases had no gene match. The data are from a study of tumor and adjacent non-tumor tissue in lung cancer. Study details: Stage I to III disease affected some 11 men and roughly five women aged about 31 to 85. On average, productive TCRbeta reads reached about 4.17 million per sample.

Findings and limits, study-wide: Patients with more diverse tumor TCRs had worse survival. Tumor repertoires had a smaller top 100 clone share than normal lung.

No cell sorting was done before RNA was extracted from the tissue. The TCR sequence derives from a man in his 60s with non-small cell lung cancer. Sequenced material: lung tumor tissue. This chain links TRBV6-2 or TRBV6-3 with TRBJ2-7; 10 bases align to TRBD1. The CDR3 nucleotides are TGTGCCAGCACCCCTATTGGGACAGGGGACTACGAGCAGTACTTC. It codes for CASTPIGTGDYEQYF.